These 26 T cell receptor beta chains originate from one sample sequenced in a study of T cells in Graves' hyperthyroidism and ophthalmopathy. RNA transcripts provided the source from which TCR beta CDR3 regions were amplified. First-round RT-PCR of the TCR CDR3 relied on the HTBI primer set. Each CDR3 protein is one row after TCRdb ran MiXCR on the multiplex PCR reads. The sample gives approximately 630,000 distinct CDR3 sequences, 16% of which show up once; around 4% is in the top ten. Specimen: blood. These receptors originate from a woman younger than 45 with Graves' hyperthyroidism.

V usage is TRBV7-3 and J usage is TRBJ2-1; the D gene is possibly TRBD1 (6 bases). The V gene's germline CDR1 is SGHTA and CDR2 FQGTGA. The V end lost 1 base, the J end lost 8 bases, and 12 bases lay between the germline ends. This CDR3 has 14 residues. The CDR3, as DNA: TGTGCCAGCAGCTTAAGTCGGGACAACGATGAGCAGTTCTTC. Translated, it gives CASSLSRDNDEQFF.

This chain connects TRBV28 to TRBJ2-2; possibly TRBD1 for D (7 bases). This CDR3 comprises 21 residues. CDR1 and CDR2 from the germline V gene are MDHEN and SYDVKM. V was trimmed by 5 bases and J by 5 bases, leaving 33 bases between them. The CDR3, as DNA: TGTGCCAGCAGTCTGACTCACGGTCGGGCACGGAAGGGGGCGGGAACCGGGGAGCTGTTTTTT. This gives the protein CASSLTHGRARKGAGTGELFF.

This clonotype was counted ten times or more. The rearrangement links TRBV9 to TRBJ1-5; 9 bases are a match to TRBD1. The CDR3 contains 16 residues. V trimming: 2 bases; J trimming: 5 bases; junction bases outside the gene matches: 8. CDR1 and CDR2 from the germline V gene are SGDLS and YYNGEE. The CDR3 DNA sequence: TGTGCCAGCAGCGTCCATACCCGGGACAGGGATCAGCCCCAGCATTTT. Protein sequence: CASSVHTRDRDQPQHF.

The CDR3 DNA follows: TGCGCCAGCAGCTTGGTCGTTGGGGGTGACACTGAAGCTTTCTTT. It codes for CASSLVVGGDTEAFF. This chain joins TRBV5-1 and TRBJ1-1; D perhaps matches TRBD1 (5 bases). The germline gives CDR1 SGHRS, CDR2 YFSETQ. The V gene lost 0 bases and the J gene lost 3 bases, with 12 bases spanning the gap. The CDR3 runs to 15 residues. Drawing the rest from reference TRBV5-1 and TRBJ1-1, the complete variable domain is KAGVTQTPRYLIKTRGQQVTLSCSPISGHRSVSWYQQTPGQGLQFLFEYFSETQRNKGNFPGRFSGRQFSNSRSEMNVSTLELGDSALYLCASSLVVGGDTEAFFGQGTRLTVV.

This clonotype was counted a few times. The J gene is TRBJ2-1, the V gene TRBV9; the D gene is possibly TRBD1 (5 bases). V lost 3 bases and J 8 bases, leaving 18 bases between the germline ends. CDR3 length: 15 residues. The germline V gene has CDR1 SGDLS and CDR2 YYNGEE. CDR3 in DNA: TGTGCCAGCAGCGCAGGGCCCCTAGATGGGGATGAGCAGTTCTTC. Translated, it gives CASSAGPLDGDEQFF. Full variable domain (remainder filled in from reference TRBV9 and TRBJ2-1): DSGVTQTPKHLITATGQRVTLRCSPRSGDLSVYWYQQSLDQGLQFLIQYYNGEERAKGNILERFSAQQFPDLHSELNLSSLELGDSALYFCASSAGPLDGDEQFFGPGTRLTVL.

The chain carries TRBV5-5 and TRBJ1-1, with 9 bases fitting TRBD1. The V gene's germline CDR1 is SGHKS and CDR2 YYEKEE (reference sequence). V shed 4 bases, J shed 3 bases, and the junction held 10 bases outside the gene matches. The CDR3 loop spans 16 amino acids. CDR3 loop: CASSPYSGQGYTEAFF. The CDR3 nucleotides are TGTGCCAGCAGCCCGTACAGTGGACAGGGGTACACTGAAGCTTTCTTT.

The chain joins TRBV20-1 to TRBJ2-3; tentative D call: TRBD2 (6 bases). Looked up from germline, CDR1 is DFQATT and CDR2 is SNEGSKA (reference sequence). The CDR3 loop spans 15 amino acids. The CDR3 DNA reads TGCAGAGCTCTAATAGCGGCCCCTAGCACAGATACGCAGTATTTT. Translation gives CRALIAAPSTDTQYF.

This clonotype was seen many times. This chain connects TRBV20-1 to TRBJ1-5, with D hard to call. This CDR3 contains 14 residues. V was cut by 3 bases and J by 4 bases, with 13 bases left in between. Per the germline V gene, CDR1 is DFQATT and CDR2 is SNEGSKA (reference sequence). CDR3 amino acids: CSAREWGGNQPQHF. The CDR3 nucleotides read TGCAGTGCTAGGGAGTGGGGAGGGAATCAGCCCCAGCATTTT.

The gene calls are TRBV11-2 and TRBJ1-4; no clear D gene. The CDR3 has 14 amino acids. V dropped 5 bases and J dropped 0 bases, with 7 bases sitting between them. Germline V gives CDR1 SGHAT, CDR2 FQNNGV. This chain's CDR3 is CASSPASTNEKLFF. CDR3 bases: TGTGCCAGCAGCCCGGCCTCAACTAATGAAAAACTGTTTTTT. Full variable domain (remainder filled in from reference TRBV11-2 and TRBJ1-4): EAGVAQSPRYKIIEKRQSVAFWCNPISGHATLYWYQQILGQGPKLLIQFQNNGVVDDSQLPKDRFSAERLKGVDSTLKIQPAKLEDSAVYLCASSPASTNEKLFFGSGTQLSVL.

The table lists this clonotype with many counts. The chain has TRBV11-2 and TRBJ1-1; TRBD1 agrees at 7 bases. The CDR3 extends over 17 amino acids. Trimming took 2 bases from V and 3 from J; bases not matched to a gene: 12. Per germline, CDR1 SGHAT and CDR2 FQNNGV. The CDR3: CASSLSGGRLAYTEAFF. The DNA of the CDR3 is TGTGCCAGCAGCTTATCAGGGGGGCGGTTGGCGTACACTGAAGCTTTCTTT.

This clonotype has more than one count but fewer than ten. The chain carries TRBV11-3 and TRBJ2-7; D is uncertain. Per germline, CDR1 SGHNT and CDR2 YENEEA. Trimming cost V 5 bases and J 5 bases, with 19 bases left between them. This CDR3 region has 15 residues. CDR3 sequence reads: CASSRTYPSGHEQYF. The CDR3 DNA reads as TGTGCCAGCAGCCGAACCTACCCGTCCGGGCACGAGCAGTACTTC.

In this sample, this clonotype turned up a few times. The chain is built from TRBV28 and TRBJ2-4; no clear D gene. Germline CDR1 reads MDHEN; CDR2 reads SYDVKM. Trimming stripped 8 bases from V and 0 bases from J, with 14 bases between. The CDR3 contains 15 residues. CDR3 protein: CASSPPRSAKNIQYF. DNA for the CDR3: TGTGCCAGCTCCCCTCCTAGGTCAGCCAAAAACATTCAGTACTTC.

This chain uses TRBV15 with TRBJ1-4; 8 bases match TRBD1. CDR3 length: 15 residues. Germline V lookup: CDR1 LNHNV, CDR2 YYDKDF (reference sequence). The junction had 8 bases not matched to a gene; V was cut back by 1 base and J by 10 bases. This CDR3 reads CATSRVLGQGRKLFF. The CDR3 nucleotides are TGTGCCACCAGCAGAGTGCTCGGACAGGGTCGAAAACTGTTTTTT. The complete variable domain, with remaining parts taken from reference TRBV15 and TRBJ1-4, reads DAMVIQNPRYQVTQFGKPVTLSCSQTLNHNVMYWYQQKSSQAPKLLFHYYDKDFNNEADTPDNFQSRRPNTSFCFLDIRSPGLGDTAMYLCATSRVLGQGRKLFFGSGTQLSVL.

The sample holds many counts of this clonotype. The V and J genes are TRBV7-8 and TRBJ1-2; 8 positions agree with TRBD1. CDR1 SGHVS and CDR2 FQNEAQ come from the germline V gene. This CDR3 has 15 amino acids. With V trimmed by 5 bases and J by 5 bases, 10 bases remained unmatched. Here the CDR3 DNA reads TGTGCCAGCAGCCCCCGAGAGGGACAGGCTTATGGCTACACCTTC. This sequence encodes CASSPREGQAYGYTF.

This clonotype was found many times. V usage is TRBV12-3 or TRBV12-4 and J usage is TRBJ1-2, with D unresolved. Deletions cut 5 bases from V and 1 base from J, with 14 bases between. The CDR3 is 15 residues long. The CDR3 spells CASSLRLSNNYGYTF. CDR3 DNA sequence: TGTGCCAGCAGTCTGAGATTATCGAATAACTATGGCTACACCTTC.

This clonotype was recorded many times. The V and J genes are TRBV7-9 and TRBJ2-5; weak D call: TRBD1 (6 bases). The ends were cut back, 5 bases at V and 7 bases at J, with 20 bases in the middle. The CDR3 has 15 residues. The germline V gene encodes CDR1 SEHNR and CDR2 FQNEAQ (reference sequence). This CDR3 reads CASSPRTDPSGTQYF. The CDR3 region has the DNA TGTGCCAGCAGCCCACGGACAGATCCCTCCGGGACCCAGTACTTC. The entire variable domain, with the rest obtained from reference TRBV7-9 and TRBJ2-5, is as follows: DTGVSQNPRHKITKRGQNVTFRCDPISEHNRLYWYRQTLGQGPEFLTYFQNEAQLEKSRLLSDRFSAERPKGSFSTLEIQRTEQGDSAMYLCASSPRTDPSGTQYFGPGTRLLVL.

This sequence joins TRBV28 and TRBJ1-1; a possible D gene is TRBD1 (5 bases). Between the trimmed V and J ends, which lost 4 bases and 0 bases, there was a span of 15 bases. The germline CDR1 and CDR2 sequences are MDHEN and SYDVKM. The CDR3 has 16 amino acids. CDR3 in DNA: TGTGCCAGCAGTTCCGGGGGTTCAGGGATGAACACTGAAGCTTTCTTT. Translating it yields CASSSGGSGMNTEAFF.

Regarding this clonotype: A much more abundant neighbour one base away suggests this may be a read error. This chain connects TRBV28 to TRBJ1-5; D may be TRBD1 (5 bases). Germline CDR1 reads MDHEN; CDR2 reads SYDVKM. The CDR3 contains 17 residues. V dropped 7 bases and J dropped 5 bases, with 24 bases sitting between them. The CDR3 loop is CASIGGGEGSLHQPQHF. In DNA form, the CDR3 reads TGTGCCAGCATTGGGGGGGGGGAGGGAAGTTTGCATCAGCCCCAGCATTTT.

Note on this clonotype: This clone may be a read error of a much larger clone one base away. V is TRBV28 and J is TRBJ1-5; a possible D gene is TRBD1 (6 bases). The CDR3 covers 16 residues. Germline CDR1 and CDR2: MDHEN and SYDVKM. V was clipped by 4 bases and J by 4 bases, with 17 bases between them. The DNA of the CDR3 is TGTGCCAGCAGTTACCTAGGAAGGGACATGAATCAGCCCCAGCATTTT. The encoded protein is CASSYLGRDMNQPQHF.

Ten or more counts support this clonotype. The V and J genes are TRBV7-8 and TRBJ2-7; D remains unclear. This CDR3 is built from 15 residues. The germline V and J ends were trimmed by 3 bases and 2 bases, with 14 bases remaining between them. The germline V gene encodes CDR1 SGHVS and CDR2 FQNEAQ. Here the CDR3 reads CASSLDGTTTYEQYF. CDR3 sequence (DNA): TGTGCCAGCAGCTTGGATGGTACAACTACCTACGAGCAGTACTTC.

This clonotype has only a few counts. V gene TRBV20-1 combines with J gene TRBJ2-1, with 10 bases lining up with TRBD2. J was trimmed by 10 bases and V by 0 bases; bases with no gene match: 15. This CDR3 is built from 17 residues. CDR1 is DFQATT and CDR2 is SNEGSKA in the germline V gene (reference sequence). CDR3 sequence (DNA): TGCAGTGCTAGAGATCGAAAAGCGGGAGGGCCCTCCCGGGAGCAGTTCTTC. Encoded protein: CSARDRKAGGPSREQFF.

The genes are TRBV19 and TRBJ2-1, with D possibly TRBD1 on 6 matching bases. Trimming shortened V by 5 bases and J by 0 bases, and 23 bases separated the two germline ends. The V gene's germline CDR1 is LNHDA and CDR2 SQIVND (reference sequence). This CDR3 has 19 residues. For the CDR3, the DNA is TGTGCCAGTAGTTGGGGGCAGGGTGGGCTAACCAGCTCCTACAATGAGCAGTTCTTC. It is translated as CASSWGQGGLTSSYNEQFF.

Only a few counts were recorded for this clonotype. The V and J genes are TRBV7-2 and TRBJ1-6; no definite D call. The CDR3 is made up of 14 amino acids. Trimming removed 5 bases from V and 8 bases from J, with 13 bases in between. Germline V gene sequence: CDR1 SGHTA, CDR2 FQGNSA. The CDR3 coding sequence is TGTGCCAGCAGCCCCCTAGACACTTATTCACCCCTCCACTTT. It codes for CASSPLDTYSPLHF.

This clonotype appeared a few times. This chain uses TRBV9 with TRBJ1-1; D uncertain. Trimming left V 3 bases short and J 0 bases short, with 9 bases between. Per germline, CDR1 SGDLS and CDR2 YYNGEE. This CDR3 has 14 residues. CDR3 residues: CASSAARMNTEAFF. For the CDR3, the DNA is TGTGCCAGCAGCGCCGCTCGGATGAACACTGAAGCTTTCTTT.

The table lists this clonotype with many counts. The rearrangement joins TRBV27 to TRBJ2-1; 7 bases map to TRBD2. V shed 2 bases, J shed 7 bases, and the junction held 5 bases outside the gene matches. CDR1 and CDR2 from the germline V gene are MNHEY and SMNVEV (reference sequence). This CDR3 is built from 14 residues. The CDR3 DNA reads as TGTGCCAGCAGTTTAGCGGGAGTACGTAATGAGCAGTTCTTC. Translation gives CASSLAGVRNEQFF.

The table lists this clonotype with many counts. This chain links TRBV7-2 with TRBJ2-7; no reliable D call. The CDR3 sequence is 15 residues long. Trimming took 9 bases from V and 3 from J, leaving 21 bases between them. Germline-derived CDR1 and CDR2 are SGHTA and FQGNSA. The CDR3: CASRTRAVSDYEQYF. CDR3 nucleotides: TGTGCCAGTCGTACAAGGGCGGTGTCAGACTACGAGCAGTACTTC.